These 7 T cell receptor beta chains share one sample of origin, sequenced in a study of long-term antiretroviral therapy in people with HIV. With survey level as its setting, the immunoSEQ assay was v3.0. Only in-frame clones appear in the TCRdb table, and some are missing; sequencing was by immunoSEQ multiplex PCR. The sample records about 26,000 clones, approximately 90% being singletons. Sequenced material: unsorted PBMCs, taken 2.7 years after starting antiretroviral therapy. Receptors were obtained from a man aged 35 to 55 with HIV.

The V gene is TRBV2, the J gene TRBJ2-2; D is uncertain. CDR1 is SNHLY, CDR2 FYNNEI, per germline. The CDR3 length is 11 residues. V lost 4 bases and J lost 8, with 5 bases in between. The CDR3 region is CASSVSGELFF. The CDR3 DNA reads TGTGCCAGCAGTGTATCTGGGGAGCTGTTTTTT.

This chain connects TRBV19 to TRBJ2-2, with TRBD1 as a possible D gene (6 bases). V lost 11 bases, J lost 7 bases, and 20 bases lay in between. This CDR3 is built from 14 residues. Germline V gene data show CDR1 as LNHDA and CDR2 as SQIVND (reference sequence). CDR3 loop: CARPQTDSYGELFF. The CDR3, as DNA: TGTGCCCGACCCCAGACGGACAGTTACGGGGAGCTGTTTTTT.

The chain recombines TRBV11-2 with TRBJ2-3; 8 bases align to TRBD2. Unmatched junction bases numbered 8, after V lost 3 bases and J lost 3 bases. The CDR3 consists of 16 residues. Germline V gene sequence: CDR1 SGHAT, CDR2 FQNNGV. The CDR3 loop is CASSFLAGGITDTQYF. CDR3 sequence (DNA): TGTGCCAGCAGCTTTCTCGCGGGAGGAATAACAGATACGCAGTATTTT.

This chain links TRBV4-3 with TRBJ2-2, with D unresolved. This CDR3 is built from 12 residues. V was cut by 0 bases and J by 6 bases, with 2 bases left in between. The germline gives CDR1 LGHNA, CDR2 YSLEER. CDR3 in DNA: TGCGCCAGCAGCCAAGATCCCGGGGAGCTGTTTTTT. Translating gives CASSQDPGELFF.

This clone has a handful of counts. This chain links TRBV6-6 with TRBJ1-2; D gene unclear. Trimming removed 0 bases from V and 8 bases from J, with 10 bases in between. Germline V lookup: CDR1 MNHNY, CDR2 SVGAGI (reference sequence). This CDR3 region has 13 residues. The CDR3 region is CASSYSNGEGYTF. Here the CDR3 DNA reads TGTGCCAGCAGTTACTCGAATGGGGAGGGCTACACCTTC.

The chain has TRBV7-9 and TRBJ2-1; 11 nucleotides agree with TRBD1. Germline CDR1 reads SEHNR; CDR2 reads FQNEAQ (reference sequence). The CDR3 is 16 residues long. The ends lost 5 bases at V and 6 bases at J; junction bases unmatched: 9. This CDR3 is CASSHVPGQGGNEQFF. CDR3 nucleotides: TGTGCCAGCAGCCACGTCCCGGGACAGGGGGGCAATGAGCAGTTCTTC. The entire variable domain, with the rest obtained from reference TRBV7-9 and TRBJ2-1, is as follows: DTGVSQNPRHKITKRGQNVTFRCDPISEHNRLYWYRQTLGQGPEFLTYFQNEAQLEKSRLLSDRFSAERPKGSFSTLEIQRTEQGDSAMYLCASSHVPGQGGNEQFFGPGTRLTVL.

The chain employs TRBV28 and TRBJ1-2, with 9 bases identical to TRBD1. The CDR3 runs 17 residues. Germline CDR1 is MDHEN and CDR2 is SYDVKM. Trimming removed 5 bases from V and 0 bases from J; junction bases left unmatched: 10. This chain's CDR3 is CASSPPGQGRANYGYTF. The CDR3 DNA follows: TGTGCCAGCAGTCCCCCGGGACAGGGTAGGGCTAACTATGGCTACACCTTC.